Reported below is one TCR beta chain. What it recognizes is unknown. Vbeta (60) and Jbeta (13) primers were used in the PCR. Repertoires were generated with immunoSEQ multiplex PCR, while TCRdb's copy carries only in-frame clones and drops some. The repertoire includes 200,000 to 250,000 clones, roughly 80% of them detected once, and around 3.9% sits in the top ten. This sample stems from a study of cytomegalovirus exposure and HLA in healthy donors. The CDR3 extends over 16 amino acids. Study findings and constraints: The majority of CMV-associated TCR beta chains were reported as apparently HLA-restricted in a later analysis. HLA-A and HLA-B allele assignments for most subjects were reportedly predicted accurately using TCR beta sequences. According to the study, around 160 TCR beta chains were cytomegalovirus-associated. The majority of TCR sequences were rare, yet some public TCRs appeared in many donors.

The sequenced sample consisted of PBMCs. The sequence was obtained from a male donor in good health and CMV-seronegative. The rearrangement joins TRBV21-1 to TRBJ2-2; TRBD1, the D gene given by the table, was not confirmed from the DNA. TRBV21-1 represents a pseudogene. CDR3 bases: TGTGCCAGCAGCACCTACAACAGGGGGCGGACCGGGGAGCTGTTTTTT. Translation gives CASSTYNRGRTGELFF.